This T cell receptor (beta chain) comes out of a study of identical twins' blood T cells. Both ends of each TCR cDNA library bore sample-specific barcodes. MiXCR was run by TCRdb on the 5' RACE reads, yielding one entry per CDR3 protein. The sample carries 350,000 to 450,000 distinct CDR3 sequences, over 25% recorded once. Study-level points and caveats: Environmental influences on twin similarity could not be excluded.

This clonotype has just a few counts. Its antigen is not known. The CDR3 totals 16 residues. The germline gives CDR1 DFQATT, CDR2 SNEGSKA (reference sequence). The V and J ends lost 3 bases and 2 bases, in that order; junction bases with no gene match: 9. Donors were six healthy women in three monozygous twin pairs. Material for sequencing was PBMCs. V gene TRBV20-1 combines with J gene TRBJ2-3; 9 bases align to TRBD1. This sequence was found in a woman aged 18 to 49 in good health. DNA of the CDR3: TGCAGTGCTAGCGACCGGGACAGGGAAACCACAGATACGCAGTATTTT. This gives the protein CSASDRDRETTDTQYF.